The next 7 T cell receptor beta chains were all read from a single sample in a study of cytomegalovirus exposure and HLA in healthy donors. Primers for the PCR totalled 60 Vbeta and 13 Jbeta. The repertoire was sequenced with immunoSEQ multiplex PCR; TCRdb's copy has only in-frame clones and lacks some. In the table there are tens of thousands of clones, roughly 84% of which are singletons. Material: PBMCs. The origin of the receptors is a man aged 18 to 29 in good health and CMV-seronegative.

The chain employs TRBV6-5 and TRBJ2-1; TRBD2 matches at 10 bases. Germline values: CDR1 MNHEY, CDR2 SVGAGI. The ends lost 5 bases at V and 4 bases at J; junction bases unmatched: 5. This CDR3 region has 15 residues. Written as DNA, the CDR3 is TGTGCCAGCAGTACCCTAGCGGGAGCTTACAATGAGCAGTTCTTC. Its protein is CASSTLAGAYNEQFF.

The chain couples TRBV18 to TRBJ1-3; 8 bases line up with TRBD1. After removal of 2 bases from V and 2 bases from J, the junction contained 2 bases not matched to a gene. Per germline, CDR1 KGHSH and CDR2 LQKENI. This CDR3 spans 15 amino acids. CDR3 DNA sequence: TGTGCCAGCTCACCAAAGGACAGGGCTGGAAACACCATATATTTT. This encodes CASSPKDRAGNTIYF.

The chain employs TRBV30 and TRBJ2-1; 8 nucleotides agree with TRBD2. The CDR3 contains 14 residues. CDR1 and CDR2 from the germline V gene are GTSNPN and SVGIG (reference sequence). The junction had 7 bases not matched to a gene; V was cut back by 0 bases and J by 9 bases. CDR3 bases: TGTGCCTGGAGTGTAAGCGGGAGTGCGATTGAGCAGTTCTTC. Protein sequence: CAWSVSGSAIEQFF.

CDR3 bases: TGCAGCGGGGGGACAGGTAACAACTATGGCTACACCTTC. It yields the protein CSGGTGNNYGYTF. The V and J genes are TRBV29-1 and TRBJ1-2, with 8 bases identical to TRBD1. J gave up 2 bases and V 7 bases, and 6 bases lay outside the gene matches. The germline CDR1 and CDR2 sequences are SQVTM and ANQGSEA. CDR3 length: 13 residues.

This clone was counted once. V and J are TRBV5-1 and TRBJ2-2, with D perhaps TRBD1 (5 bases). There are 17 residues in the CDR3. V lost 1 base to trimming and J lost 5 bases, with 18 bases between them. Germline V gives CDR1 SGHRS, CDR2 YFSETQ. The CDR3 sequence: CASSLQGFRVPTGELFF. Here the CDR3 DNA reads TGCGCCAGCAGCTTGCAGGGATTCAGGGTTCCTACCGGGGAGCTGTTTTTT. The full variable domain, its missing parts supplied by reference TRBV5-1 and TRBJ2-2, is KAGVTQTPRYLIKTRGQQVTLSCSPISGHRSVSWYQQTPGQGLQFLFEYFSETQRNKGNFPGRFSGRQFSNSRSEMNVSTLELGDSALYLCASSLQGFRVPTGELFFGEGSRLTVL.

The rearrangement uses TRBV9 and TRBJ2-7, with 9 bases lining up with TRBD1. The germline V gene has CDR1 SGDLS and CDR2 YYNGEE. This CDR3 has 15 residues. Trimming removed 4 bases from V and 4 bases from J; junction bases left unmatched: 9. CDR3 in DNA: TGTGCCAGCAGCACCCGACCCGGGACAGGGTACGAGCAGTACTTC. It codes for CASSTRPGTGYEQYF.

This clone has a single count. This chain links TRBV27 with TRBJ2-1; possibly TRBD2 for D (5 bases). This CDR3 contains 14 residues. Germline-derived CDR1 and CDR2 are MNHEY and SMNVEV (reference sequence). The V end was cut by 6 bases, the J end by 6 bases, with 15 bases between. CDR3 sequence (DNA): TGTGCCAGCAGGGTCCGGGATAGTTTCAATGAGCAGTTCTTC. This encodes CASRVRDSFNEQFF.